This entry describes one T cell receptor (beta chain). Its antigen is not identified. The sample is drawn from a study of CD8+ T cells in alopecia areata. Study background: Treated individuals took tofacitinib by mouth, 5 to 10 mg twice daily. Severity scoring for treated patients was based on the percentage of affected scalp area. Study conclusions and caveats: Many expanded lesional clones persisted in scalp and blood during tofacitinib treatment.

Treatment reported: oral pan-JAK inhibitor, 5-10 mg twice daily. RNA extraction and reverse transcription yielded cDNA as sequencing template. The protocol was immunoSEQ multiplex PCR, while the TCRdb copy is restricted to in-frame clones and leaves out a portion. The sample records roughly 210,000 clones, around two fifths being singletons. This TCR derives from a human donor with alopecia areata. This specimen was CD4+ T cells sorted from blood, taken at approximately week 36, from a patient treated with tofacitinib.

The CDR3 loop reads CASSQNTGMSEAFF. In DNA, the CDR3 is TGTGCCAGCAGCCAGAATACAGGGATGTCTGAAGCTTTCTTT. This chain connects TRBV14 to TRBJ1-1, with a possible D match to TRBD1 (6 bases). The V end was cut by 3 bases, the J end by 6 bases, with 14 bases between. Per the germline V gene, CDR1 is SGHDN and CDR2 is FVKESK. The CDR3 contains 14 residues.